The 4 T cell receptor beta chains below all came from one sample that was sequenced in a study of CD8+ T cells in alopecia areata. RNA was isolated and reverse transcribed to cDNA, the sequencing template. Only in-frame clones appear in the TCRdb table, and some are missing; sequencing was by immunoSEQ multiplex PCR. There are some 1,600 clones in the sample, none observed a single time. The sample comprised skin. These receptor sequences come from a C3H/HeJ mouse with alopecia areata. The strain's MHC type: H2-k.

This clone showed up many times. Mouse germline and gene names are used. The sequenced CDR3 bases are TGTGCCAGCGGTGACTGGGGGGATAACTATGCT. This sequence encodes CASGDWGDNYA. The entire CDR3 sequence reads CASGDWGDNYAEQFF. The chain carries TRBV13-2 and TRBJ2-1; 8 bases are shared with TRBD2. Read sequence stops 4 residues before the CDR3 end, and the germline J gene provides the missing end. V shed 2 bases and J 0 bases; nucleotides not matched to a gene: 1. Germline V gives CDR1 NNHNN, CDR2 SYGAGS (reference sequence). The length of the CDR3 is 15 residues.

Comment on this clone: Each gene name is a mouse one. The read falls 4 residues short of the CDR3 end, and the missing part is taken from the germline J gene. This chain connects TRBV12-1 to TRBJ1-1, with D possibly matching TRBD1 (6 bases). The CDR3 loop spans 12 amino acids. Germline CDR1 and CDR2: SGHSN and HYEKVE. The CDR3 loop reads CASSLVGGEVFF. The sequenced part of the CDR3 DNA is TGTGCCAGCTCTCTCGTAGGGGGA.

This clone turned up a few times. The genes are named according to mouse. The read terminates 4 residues before the CDR3 end, so the remaining end is supplied by the germline J gene. The chain uses TRBV13-1 and TRBJ2-4; 9 nucleotides line up with TRBD1. The CDR3 sequence is 14 residues long. Germline V CDR1 and CDR2: NSHNY, SYGAGN. This CDR3 reads CASSAGQGRNTLYF. The covered CDR3 bases are TGTGCCAGCAGTGCGGGACAGGGCAGAAAC.

At least ten counts were recorded for this clone. Genes and germline come from the mouse. The read terminates 4 residues before the CDR3 end, so the remaining end is supplied by the germline J gene. The chain combines TRBV19 with TRBJ2-5, with D possibly matching TRBD1 (5 bases). Trimming took off 5 bases at V and 0 bases at J, with 10 bases between the two ends. Germline-derived CDR1 and CDR2 are FNHDT and SITEND (reference sequence). This CDR3 has 14 residues. CDR3 protein: CASSRQGNQDTQYF. The CDR3 bases that were read are TGTGCCAGCAGCCGTCAGGGTAACCAAGAC.